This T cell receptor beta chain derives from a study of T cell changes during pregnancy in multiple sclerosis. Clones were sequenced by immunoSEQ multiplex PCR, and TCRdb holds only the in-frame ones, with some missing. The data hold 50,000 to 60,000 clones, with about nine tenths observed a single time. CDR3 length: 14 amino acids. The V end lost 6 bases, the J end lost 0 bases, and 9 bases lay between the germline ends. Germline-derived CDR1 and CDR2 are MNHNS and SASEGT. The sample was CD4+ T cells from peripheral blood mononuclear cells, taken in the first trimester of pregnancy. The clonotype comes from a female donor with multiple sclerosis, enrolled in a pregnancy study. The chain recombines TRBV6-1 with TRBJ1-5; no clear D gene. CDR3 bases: TGTGCCAGCAGAACCGGGGTTAGCAATCAGCCCCAGCATTTT. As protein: CASRTGVSNQPQHF.